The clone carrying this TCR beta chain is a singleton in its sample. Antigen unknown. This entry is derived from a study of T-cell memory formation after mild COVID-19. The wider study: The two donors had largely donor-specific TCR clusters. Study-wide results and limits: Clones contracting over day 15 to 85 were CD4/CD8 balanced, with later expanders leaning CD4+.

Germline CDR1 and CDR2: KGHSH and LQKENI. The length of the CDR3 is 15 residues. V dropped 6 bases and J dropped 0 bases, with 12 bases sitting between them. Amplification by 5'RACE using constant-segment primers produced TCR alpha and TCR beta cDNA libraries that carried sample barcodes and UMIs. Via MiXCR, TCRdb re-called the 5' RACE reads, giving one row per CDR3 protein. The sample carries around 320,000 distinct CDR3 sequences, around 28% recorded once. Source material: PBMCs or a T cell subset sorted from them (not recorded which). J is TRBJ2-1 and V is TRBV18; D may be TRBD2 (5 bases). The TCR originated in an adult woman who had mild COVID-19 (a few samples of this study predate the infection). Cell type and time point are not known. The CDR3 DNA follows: TGTGCCAGCTCCCCCGCCGAGGGCTCCTACAATGAGCAGTTCTTC. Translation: CASSPAEGSYNEQFF.